Sequencing of this T cell receptor (beta chain) was carried out in a study of blood T cell repertoires in COVID-19 (dated by TCRdb to the early 2020s). For context, the study as a whole: Samples covering the acute and convalescent phases of COVID-19 were provided by collaborators in the United States, Italy and Spain. The prospective study material was composed of cDNA or gDNA derived from T cells, B-cell-depleted T cells, or PBMCs. Subjects who had been exposed to COVID-19, were actively infected with it, or had recovered from it provided the deeply sampled blood TCRbeta repertoires that made up the dataset. The repertoires were made available in a free public database intended to serve as a resource for research on the immune response to SARS-CoV-2. Samples came from the ongoing ImmuneRACE study (first 160 participants) plus 1,254 subjects from 6 global collaborators. A de-identified subject ID, COVID-19 status, age in years and sex were almost always included in the sample metadata. HLA class I and class II types, where available, came from metadata supplied by the sample provider rather than from assay-based typing. The paper's findings and limits, for the study overall: How much clinical and demographic metadata was included differed by source and by participant, and the metadata was provided uncurated.

The collaborating institutions used their own protocols to collect whole blood in K2EDTA tubes. For TCRbeta analysis, collaborators shipped samples in one of three forms: frozen whole blood, isolated PBMCs, or DNA extracted from either of those sample types. The immunoSEQ Assay, a bias-controlled multiplex PCR, was used to amplify TCRbeta CDR3 regions from genomic DNA. The original pipeline was this. The number of nucleated cells in each sample was estimated from the amplification of reference gene primers within the assay. Sequence reads were collapsed and filtered to measure the absolute abundance of every unique TCRbeta CDR3 rearrangement. For each sample, productive Simpson clonality was calculated as the square root of Simpson's diversity index over productive rearrangements. Drawn from immuneACCESS, this table holds only the in-frame rearrangements with V and J called that TCRdb kept. Clones are partly lost; checked studies trace under half to an unresolved V gene and leave the rest unexplained. Clone size and the V and J calls come from that table; the DNA yielded D and trimming. A total of 250,000 to 350,000 clones appear in this sample, around 83% of them only once. The ten largest account for approximately 1.2% of the sample.

V ends up 2 bases short and J 7 bases short, with an unmatched junction base count of 6. Including the terminal cysteine and phenylalanine, the CDR3 comprises 15 residues. Solely the CDR3 DNA is kept, with 45 bases framed from the first base. CDR1 GTSNPN and CDR2 SVGIG are derived from the germline V gene (reference sequence). Remarks on this clone: The antigen it binds to is not known. No qualities accompany the bases; no much larger clone lies one base away.

The source of this sequence is a woman in her 50s with acute or convalescent COVID-19. Sequencing input: peripheral blood. The sequence links TRBV30 to TRBJ2-2; a stretch of 11 junction bases matches TRBD1. In nucleotides, the sequence is TGTGCCTGGAGTATGGGGACAGGGGGTGTCGGGGAGCTGTTTTTT. It translates to CAWSMGTGGVGELFF.